This TCR beta chain derives from a study of cytomegalovirus exposure and HLA in healthy donors. This CDR3 has 14 residues. Germline-derived CDR1 and CDR2 are SGHRS and YFSETQ. V lost 0 bases and J lost 0, with 4 bases in between. The PCR was carried out with 60 Vbeta primers and 13 Jbeta primers. Clones were sequenced by immunoSEQ multiplex PCR, and TCRdb holds only the in-frame ones, with some missing. The table records approximately 170,000 clones, about three quarters of them present only once. The sample was PBMCs. The rearrangement joins TRBV5-1 to TRBJ1-5, with D unresolved. This TCR came from a girl aged 10-17 years in good health and CMV-seronegative. CDR3 region: CASSLGHSNQPQHF. CDR3 DNA: TGCGCCAGCAGCTTGGGGCATAGCAATCAGCCCCAGCATTTT.